The sequence of this T cell receptor (beta chain) was determined in a study of blood T cell repertoires in COVID-19. Study details: The study drew acute and convalescent COVID-19 samples from the United States, Italy and Spain. The cDNA or gDNA used as material had been derived from T cells, B-cell-depleted T cells, or PBMCs.

Germline loops: CDR1 MNHNS, CDR2 SASEGT. CDR3 size: 17 residues. V trimming: 4 bases; J trimming: 4 bases; junction bases outside the gene matches: 12. Original methodology: Amplification from reference gene primers served as the basis for estimated nucleated cell counts. Clones were read by immunoSEQ multiplex PCR, and TCRdb kept only the in-frame ones, dropping some. That table supplies the V and J calls and clone size; D and trimming were determined from the DNA. The profile shows under 20,000 clones, about 89% of them singletons. What was sequenced was peripheral blood. This TCR was recovered from a man aged 55 to 69 with acute or convalescent COVID-19. The V and J genes are TRBV6-1 and TRBJ1-2, with TRBD1 identical over 10 bases. CDR3 bases: TGTGCCAGCAGTGCCCGGGACAGGGGACGCGGCTTCTATGGCTACACCTTC. Its translation: CASSARDRGRGFYGYTF.